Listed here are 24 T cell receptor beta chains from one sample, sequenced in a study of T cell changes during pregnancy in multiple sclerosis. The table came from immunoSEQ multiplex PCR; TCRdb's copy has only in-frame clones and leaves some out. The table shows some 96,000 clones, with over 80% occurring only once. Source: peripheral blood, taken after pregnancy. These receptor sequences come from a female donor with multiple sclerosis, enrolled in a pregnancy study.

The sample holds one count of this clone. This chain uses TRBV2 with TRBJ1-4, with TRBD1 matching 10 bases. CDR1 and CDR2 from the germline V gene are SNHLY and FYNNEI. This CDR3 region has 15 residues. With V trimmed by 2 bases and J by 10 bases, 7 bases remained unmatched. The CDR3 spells CASSEQTGGGGKLFF. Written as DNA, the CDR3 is TGTGCCAGCAGTGAACAGACAGGGGGCGGAGGAAAACTGTTTTTT.

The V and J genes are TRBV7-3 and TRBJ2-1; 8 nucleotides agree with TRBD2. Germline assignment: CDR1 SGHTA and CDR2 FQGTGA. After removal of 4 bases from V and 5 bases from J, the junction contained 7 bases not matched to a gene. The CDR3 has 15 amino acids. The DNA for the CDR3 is TGTGCCAGCAGCTCCTTCGCGGGAGGCGACAATGAGCAGTTCTTC. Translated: CASSSFAGGDNEQFF. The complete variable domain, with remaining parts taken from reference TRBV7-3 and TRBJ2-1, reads GAGVSQTPSNKVTEKGKYVELRCDPISGHTALYWYRQSLGQGPEFLIYFQGTGAADDSGLPNDRFFAVRPEGSVSTLKIQRTERGDSAVYLCASSSFAGGDNEQFFGPGTRLTVL.

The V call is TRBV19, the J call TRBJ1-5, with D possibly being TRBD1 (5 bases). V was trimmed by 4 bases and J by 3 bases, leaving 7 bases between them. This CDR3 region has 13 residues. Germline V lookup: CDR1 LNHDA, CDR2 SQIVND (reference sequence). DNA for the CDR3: TGTGCCAGTAGTAGACAGCTCAATCAGCCCCAGCATTTT. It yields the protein CASSRQLNQPQHF.

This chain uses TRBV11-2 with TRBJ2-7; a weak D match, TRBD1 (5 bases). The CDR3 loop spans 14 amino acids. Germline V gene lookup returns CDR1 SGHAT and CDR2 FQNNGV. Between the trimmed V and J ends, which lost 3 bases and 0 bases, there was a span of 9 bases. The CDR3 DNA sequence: TGTGCCAGCAGCTTGTTGACAGACTCCTACGAGCAGTACTTC. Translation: CASSLLTDSYEQYF.

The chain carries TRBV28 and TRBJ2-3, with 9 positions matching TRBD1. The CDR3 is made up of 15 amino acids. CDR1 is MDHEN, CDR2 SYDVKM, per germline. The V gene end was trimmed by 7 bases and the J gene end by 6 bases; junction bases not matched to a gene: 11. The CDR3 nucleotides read TGTGCCAGCAATCCTGGGGGACAGGGTGCTGATACGCAGTATTTT. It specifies CASNPGGQGADTQYF.

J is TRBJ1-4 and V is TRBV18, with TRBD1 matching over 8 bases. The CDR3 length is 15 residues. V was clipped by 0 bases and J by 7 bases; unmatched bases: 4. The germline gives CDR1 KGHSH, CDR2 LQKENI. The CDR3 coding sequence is TGTGCCAGCTCACCACCGGACAGGGATTGTGAAAAACTGTTTTTT. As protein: CASSPPDRDCEKLFF.

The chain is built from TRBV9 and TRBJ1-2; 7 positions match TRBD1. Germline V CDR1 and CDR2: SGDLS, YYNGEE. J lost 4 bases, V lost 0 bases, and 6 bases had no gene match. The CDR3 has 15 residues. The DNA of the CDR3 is TGTGCCAGCAGCGTAGGTACAGGGGAACTCTATGGCTACACCTTC. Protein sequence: CASSVGTGELYGYTF.

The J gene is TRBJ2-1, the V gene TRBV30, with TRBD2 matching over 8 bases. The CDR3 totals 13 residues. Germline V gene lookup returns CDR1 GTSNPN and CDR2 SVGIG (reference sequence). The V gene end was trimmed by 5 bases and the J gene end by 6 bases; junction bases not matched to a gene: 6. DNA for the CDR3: TGTGCCTGGGCCGAGCGGGAGTTCAATGAGCAGTTCTTC. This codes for CAWAEREFNEQFF.

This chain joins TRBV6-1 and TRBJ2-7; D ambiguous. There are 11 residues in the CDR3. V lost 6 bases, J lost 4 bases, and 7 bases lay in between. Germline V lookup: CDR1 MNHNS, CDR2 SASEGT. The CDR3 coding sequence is TGTGCCAGCAGCTCCTTATACGAGCAGTACTTC. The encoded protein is CASSSLYEQYF.

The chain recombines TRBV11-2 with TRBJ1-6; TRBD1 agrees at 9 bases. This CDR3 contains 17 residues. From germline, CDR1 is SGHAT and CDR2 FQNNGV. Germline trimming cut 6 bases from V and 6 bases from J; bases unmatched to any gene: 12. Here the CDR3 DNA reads TGTGCCAGCAGTTCTATCGGGACAGGGAATTCTAATTCACCCCTCCACTTT. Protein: CASSSIGTGNSNSPLHF.

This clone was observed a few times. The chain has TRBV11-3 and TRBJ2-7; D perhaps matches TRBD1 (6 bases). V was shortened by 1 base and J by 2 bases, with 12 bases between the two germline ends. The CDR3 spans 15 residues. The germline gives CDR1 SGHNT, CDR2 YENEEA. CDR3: CASSLARGQTYEQYF. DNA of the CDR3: TGTGCCAGCAGCTTAGCCAGGGGACAAACCTACGAGCAGTACTTC.

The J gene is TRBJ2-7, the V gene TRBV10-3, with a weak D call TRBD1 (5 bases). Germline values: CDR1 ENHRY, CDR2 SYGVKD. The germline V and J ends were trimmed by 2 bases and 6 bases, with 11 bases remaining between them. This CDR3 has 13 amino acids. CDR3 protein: CAISETSGIEQYF. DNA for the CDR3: TGTGCCATCAGTGAGACCTCAGGGATCGAGCAGTACTTC.

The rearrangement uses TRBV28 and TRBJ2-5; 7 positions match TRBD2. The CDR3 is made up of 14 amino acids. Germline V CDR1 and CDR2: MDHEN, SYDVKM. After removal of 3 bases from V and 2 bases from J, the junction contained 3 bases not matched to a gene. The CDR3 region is CASSFVSGQETQYF. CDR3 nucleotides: TGTGCCAGCAGTTTCGTTAGCGGGCAAGAGACCCAGTACTTC.

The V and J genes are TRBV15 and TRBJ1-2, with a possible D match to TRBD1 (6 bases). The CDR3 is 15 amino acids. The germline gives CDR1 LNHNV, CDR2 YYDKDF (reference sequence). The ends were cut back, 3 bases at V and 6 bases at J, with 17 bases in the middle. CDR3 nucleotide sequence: TGTGCCACCAGCAGTCCCTGGGGGGGCTCCCATGGCTACACCTTC. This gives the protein CATSSPWGGSHGYTF.

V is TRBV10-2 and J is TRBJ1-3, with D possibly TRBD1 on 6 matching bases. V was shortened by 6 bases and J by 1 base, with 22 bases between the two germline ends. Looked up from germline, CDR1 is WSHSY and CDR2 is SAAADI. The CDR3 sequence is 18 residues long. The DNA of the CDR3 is TGCGCCAGCAGCGAGAATCCCCCAGTCCAGGGGTCTGGAAACACCATATATTTT. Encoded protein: CASSENPPVQGSGNTIYF.

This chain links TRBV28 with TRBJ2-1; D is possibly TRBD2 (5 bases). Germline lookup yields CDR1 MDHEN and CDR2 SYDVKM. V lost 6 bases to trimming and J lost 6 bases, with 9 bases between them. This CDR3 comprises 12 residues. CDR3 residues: CASRGVVNEQFF. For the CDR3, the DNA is TGTGCCAGCAGGGGAGTAGTCAATGAGCAGTTCTTC. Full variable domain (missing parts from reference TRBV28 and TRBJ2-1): DVKVTQSSRYLVKRTGEKVFLECVQDMDHENMFWYRQDPGLGLRLIYFSYDVKMKEKGDIPEGYSVSREKKERFSLILESASTNQTSMYLCASRGVVNEQFFGPGTRLTVL.

In DNA, the CDR3 is TGCGCCAGCAGCCCGGGGTTGGGGGGATTCACGAACACCGGGGAGCTGTTTTTT. Residues: CASSPGLGGFTNTGELFF. The gene calls are TRBV5-1 and TRBJ2-2, with D possibly matching TRBD2 (6 bases). Looked up from germline, CDR1 is SGHRS and CDR2 is YFSETQ. Trimming pared 4 bases from V and 0 bases from J, leaving 19 bases between. The CDR3 is 18 residues long.

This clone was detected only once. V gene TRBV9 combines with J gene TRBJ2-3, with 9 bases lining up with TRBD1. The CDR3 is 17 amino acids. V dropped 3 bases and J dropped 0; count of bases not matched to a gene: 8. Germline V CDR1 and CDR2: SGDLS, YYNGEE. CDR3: CASSAAQGASSTDTQYF. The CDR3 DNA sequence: TGTGCCAGCAGCGCCGCACAGGGGGCGTCTAGCACAGATACGCAGTATTTT.

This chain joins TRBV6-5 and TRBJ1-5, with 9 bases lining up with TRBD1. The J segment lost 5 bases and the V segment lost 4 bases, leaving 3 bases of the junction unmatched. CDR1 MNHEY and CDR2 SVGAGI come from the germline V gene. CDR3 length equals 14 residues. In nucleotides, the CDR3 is TGTGCCAGCAGTTCCCGGACAGGGGATCAGCCCCAGCATTTT. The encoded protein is CASSSRTGDQPQHF.

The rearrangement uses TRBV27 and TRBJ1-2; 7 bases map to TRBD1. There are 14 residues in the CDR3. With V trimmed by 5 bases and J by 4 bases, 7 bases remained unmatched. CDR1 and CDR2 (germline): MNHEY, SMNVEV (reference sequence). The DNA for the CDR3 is TGTGCCAGCAGTGACAGGGATCTGAGCTATGGCTACACCTTC. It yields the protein CASSDRDLSYGYTF.

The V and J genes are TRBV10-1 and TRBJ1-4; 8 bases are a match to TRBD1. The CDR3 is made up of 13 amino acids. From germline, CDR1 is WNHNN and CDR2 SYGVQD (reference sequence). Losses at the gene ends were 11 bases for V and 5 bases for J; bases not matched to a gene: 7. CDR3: CAPGDRPNEKLFF. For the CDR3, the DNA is TGCGCCCCCGGGGACAGGCCGAATGAAAAACTGTTTTTT.

CDR3 sequence (DNA): TGTGCCAGCAGCCCAGACGGGAAGGATTCACCCCTCCACTTT. It is translated as CASSPDGKDSPLHF. The chain couples TRBV7-9 to TRBJ1-6; D remains ambiguous. CDR1 is SEHNR and CDR2 is FQNEAQ in the germline V gene (reference sequence). This CDR3 spans 14 amino acids. V was pared by 5 bases and J by 8 bases, with 13 bases between.

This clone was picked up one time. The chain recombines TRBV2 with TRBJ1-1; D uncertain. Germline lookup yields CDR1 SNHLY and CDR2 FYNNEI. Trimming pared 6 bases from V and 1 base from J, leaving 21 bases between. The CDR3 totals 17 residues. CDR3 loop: CASSEGAAHGSNTEAFF. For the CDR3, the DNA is TGTGCCAGCAGCGAGGGAGCAGCTCACGGTTCGAACACTGAAGCTTTCTTT.

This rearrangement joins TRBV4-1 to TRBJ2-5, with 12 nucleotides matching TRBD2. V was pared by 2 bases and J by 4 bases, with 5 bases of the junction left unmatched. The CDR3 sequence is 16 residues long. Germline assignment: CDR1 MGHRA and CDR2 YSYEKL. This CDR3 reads CASSQNPGLAGETQYF. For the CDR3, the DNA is TGCGCCAGCAGCCAAAATCCGGGACTAGCGGGAGAGACCCAGTACTTC.